This T cell receptor beta chain is from a study of neoadjuvant anti-PD-1 for oral cavity cancer. Six replicates per PBMC sample, mostly from roughly 0.45 ug of genomic DNA. Using immunoSEQ multiplex PCR, the repertoire was profiled, and TCRdb retains in-frame clones only, with some absent. The data contain more than 13,000 clones, roughly 69% of them singletons. Described time point: after neoadjuvant nivolumab, at surgical resection. Patients had newly diagnosed, untreated stage II-IVA oral cavity squamous cell carcinoma. Cohort: HPV-negative, locally advanced oral cavity squamous cell carcinoma patients. On this clone itself: Its antigen is still unknown.

Whole-study results and caveats: After neoadjuvant nivolumab, PBMC T cell clonality was significantly higher in non-responders than responders.

The source of this sequence is a person aged 40 to 85 with oral cavity squamous cell carcinoma. The sample in question was PBMCs, obtained after nivolumab (anti-PD-1) treatment.

The CDR3, as DNA: TGTGCCAGTAGTATAGGGGCGGGAGGAGCTCAGCCCCAGCATTTT. This codes for CASSIGAGGAQPQHF. The chain employs TRBV19 and TRBJ1-5; D not certain. Germline V CDR1 and CDR2: LNHDA, SQIVND (reference sequence). This CDR3 has 15 residues. The ends were cut back, 1 base at V and 6 bases at J, with 13 bases in the middle. Full variable domain (missing parts from reference TRBV19 and TRBJ1-5): DGGITQSPKYLFRKEGQNVTLSCEQNLNHDAMYWYRQDPGQGLRLIYYSQIVNDFQKGDIAEGYSVSREKKESFPLTVTSAQKNPTAFYLCASSIGAGGAQPQHFGDGTRLSIL.